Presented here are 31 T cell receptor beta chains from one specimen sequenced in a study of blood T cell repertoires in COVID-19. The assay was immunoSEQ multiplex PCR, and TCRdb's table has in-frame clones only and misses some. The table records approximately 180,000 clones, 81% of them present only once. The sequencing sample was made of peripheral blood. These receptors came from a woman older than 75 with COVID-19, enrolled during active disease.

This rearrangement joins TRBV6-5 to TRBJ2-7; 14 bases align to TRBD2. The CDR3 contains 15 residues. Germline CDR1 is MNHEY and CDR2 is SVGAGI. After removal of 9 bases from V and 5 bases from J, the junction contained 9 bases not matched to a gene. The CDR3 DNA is TGTGCCAGGGGACTAGCGGGAGCCCCCGGGCACGAGCAGTACTTC. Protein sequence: CARGLAGAPGHEQYF.

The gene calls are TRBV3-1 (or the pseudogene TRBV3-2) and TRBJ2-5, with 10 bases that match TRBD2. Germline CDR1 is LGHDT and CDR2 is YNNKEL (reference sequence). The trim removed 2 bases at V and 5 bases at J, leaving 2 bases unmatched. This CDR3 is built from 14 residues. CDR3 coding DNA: TGTGCCAGCAGCCAAACTAGCGGGATGGAGACCCAGTACTTC. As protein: CASSQTSGMETQYF.

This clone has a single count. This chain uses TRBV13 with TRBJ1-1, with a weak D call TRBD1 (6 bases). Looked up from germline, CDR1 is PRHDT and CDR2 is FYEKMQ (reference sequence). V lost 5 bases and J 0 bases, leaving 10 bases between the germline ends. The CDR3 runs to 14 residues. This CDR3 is CASSHRAMNTEAFF. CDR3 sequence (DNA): TGTGCCAGCAGCCACAGGGCAATGAACACTGAAGCTTTCTTT.

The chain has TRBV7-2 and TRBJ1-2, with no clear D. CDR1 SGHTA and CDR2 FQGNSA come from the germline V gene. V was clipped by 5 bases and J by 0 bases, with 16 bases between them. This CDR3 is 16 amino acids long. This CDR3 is CASSPVNGWPNYGYTF. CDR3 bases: TGTGCCAGCAGCCCTGTAAATGGCTGGCCTAACTATGGCTACACCTTC. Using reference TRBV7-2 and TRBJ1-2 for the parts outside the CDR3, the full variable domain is GAGVSQSPSNKVTEKGKDVELRCDPISGHTALYWYRQSLGQGLEFLIYFQGNSAPDKSGLPSDRFSAERTGGSVSTLTIQRTQQEDSAVYLCASSPVNGWPNYGYTFGSGTRLTVV.

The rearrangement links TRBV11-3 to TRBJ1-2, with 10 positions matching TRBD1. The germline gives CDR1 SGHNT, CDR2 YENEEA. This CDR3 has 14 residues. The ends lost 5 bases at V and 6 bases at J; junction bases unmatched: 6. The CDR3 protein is CASSPGQGRHGYTF. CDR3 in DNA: TGTGCCAGCAGCCCGGGACAGGGGAGACATGGCTACACCTTC.

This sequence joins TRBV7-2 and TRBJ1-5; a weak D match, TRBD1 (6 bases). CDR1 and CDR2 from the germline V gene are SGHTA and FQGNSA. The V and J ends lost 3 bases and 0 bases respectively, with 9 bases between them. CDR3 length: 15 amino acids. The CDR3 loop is CASSLAGASNQPQHF. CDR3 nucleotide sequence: TGTGCCAGCAGCTTGGCAGGGGCTAGCAATCAGCCCCAGCATTTT.

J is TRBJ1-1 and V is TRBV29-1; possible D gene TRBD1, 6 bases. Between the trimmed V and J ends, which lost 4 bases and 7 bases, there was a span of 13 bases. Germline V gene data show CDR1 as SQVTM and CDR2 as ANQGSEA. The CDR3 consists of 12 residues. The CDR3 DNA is TGCAGCGTTGCGCGGGGGGGCGGTGAAGCTTTCTTT. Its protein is CSVARGGGEAFF.

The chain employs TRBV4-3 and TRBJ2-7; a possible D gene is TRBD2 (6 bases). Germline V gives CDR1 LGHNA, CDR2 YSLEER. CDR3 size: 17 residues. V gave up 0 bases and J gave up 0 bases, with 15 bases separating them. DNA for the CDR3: TGCGCCAGCAGCCAAGATCTGGGGGACTTAAGCTCCTACGAGCAGTACTTC. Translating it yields CASSQDLGDLSSYEQYF.

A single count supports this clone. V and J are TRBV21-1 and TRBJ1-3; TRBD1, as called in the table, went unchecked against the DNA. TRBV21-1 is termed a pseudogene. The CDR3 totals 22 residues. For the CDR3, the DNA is TGTGCCAGCAGCAAAAGGGGCAATATTCGACAGGCCCAGCAAAGATCTGGAAACACCATATATTTT. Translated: CASSKRGNIRQAQQRSGNTIYF.

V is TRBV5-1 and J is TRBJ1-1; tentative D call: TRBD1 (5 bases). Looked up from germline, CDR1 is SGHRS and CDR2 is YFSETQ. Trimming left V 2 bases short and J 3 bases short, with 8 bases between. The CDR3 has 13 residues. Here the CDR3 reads CASSFGGDTEAFF. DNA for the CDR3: TGCGCCAGCAGCTTCGGAGGGGACACTGAAGCTTTCTTT.

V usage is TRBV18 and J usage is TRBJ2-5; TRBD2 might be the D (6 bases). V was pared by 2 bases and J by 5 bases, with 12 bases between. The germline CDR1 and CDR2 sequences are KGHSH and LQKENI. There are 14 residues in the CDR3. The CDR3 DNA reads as TGTGCCAGCTCACCAGTTAGCGGTTCGGAGACCCAGTACTTC. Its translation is CASSPVSGSETQYF.

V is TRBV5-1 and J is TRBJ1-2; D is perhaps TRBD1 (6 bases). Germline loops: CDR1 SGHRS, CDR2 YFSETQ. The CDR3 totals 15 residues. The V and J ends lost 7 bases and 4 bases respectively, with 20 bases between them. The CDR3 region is CASSSWDEGGYGYTF. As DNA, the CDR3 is TGCGCCAGCTCGTCATGGGACGAAGGGGGCTATGGCTACACCTTC. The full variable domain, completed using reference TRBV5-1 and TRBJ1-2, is KAGVTQTPRYLIKTRGQQVTLSCSPISGHRSVSWYQQTPGQGLQFLFEYFSETQRNKGNFPGRFSGRQFSNSRSEMNVSTLELGDSALYLCASSSWDEGGYGYTFGSGTRLTVV.

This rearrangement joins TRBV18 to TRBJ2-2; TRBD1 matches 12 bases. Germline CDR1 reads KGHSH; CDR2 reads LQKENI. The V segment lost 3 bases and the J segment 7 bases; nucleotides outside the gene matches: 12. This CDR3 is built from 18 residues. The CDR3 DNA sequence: TGTGCCAGCTCACCGGTCATACCGGGACAGGGGGCATTCGGGGAGCTGTTTTTT. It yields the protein CASSPVIPGQGAFGELFF.

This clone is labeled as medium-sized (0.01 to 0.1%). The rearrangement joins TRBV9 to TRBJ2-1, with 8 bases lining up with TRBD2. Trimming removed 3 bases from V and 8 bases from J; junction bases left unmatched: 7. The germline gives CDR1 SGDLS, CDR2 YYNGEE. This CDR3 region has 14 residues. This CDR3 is CASSGSGGKDEQFF. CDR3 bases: TGTGCCAGCAGCGGATCGGGGGGGAAGGATGAGCAGTTCTTC.

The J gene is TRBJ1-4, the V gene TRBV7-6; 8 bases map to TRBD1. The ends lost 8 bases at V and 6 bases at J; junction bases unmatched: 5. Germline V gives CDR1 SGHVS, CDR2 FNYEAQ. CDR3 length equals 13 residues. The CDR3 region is CASSRTGYEKLFF. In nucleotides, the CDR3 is TGTGCCAGCTCCCGGACAGGGTATGAAAAACTGTTTTTT.

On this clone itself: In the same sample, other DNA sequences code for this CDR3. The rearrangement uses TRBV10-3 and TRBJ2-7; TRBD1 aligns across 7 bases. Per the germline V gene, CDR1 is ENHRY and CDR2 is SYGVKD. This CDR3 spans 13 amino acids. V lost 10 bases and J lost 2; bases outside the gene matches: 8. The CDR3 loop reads CATTGVTAYEQYF. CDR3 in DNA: TGTGCCACAACAGGGGTAACAGCCTACGAGCAGTACTTC.

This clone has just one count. CDR3 loop: CASSRLRVFAEAFF. The CDR3 DNA is TGTGCCAGCAGCCGATTACGGGTTTTCGCTGAAGCTTTCTTT. The gene calls are TRBV11-3 and TRBJ1-1; D is uncertain. The CDR3 runs 14 residues. V was pared by 5 bases and J by 6 bases, with 16 bases between. Germline CDR1 reads SGHNT; CDR2 reads YENEEA.

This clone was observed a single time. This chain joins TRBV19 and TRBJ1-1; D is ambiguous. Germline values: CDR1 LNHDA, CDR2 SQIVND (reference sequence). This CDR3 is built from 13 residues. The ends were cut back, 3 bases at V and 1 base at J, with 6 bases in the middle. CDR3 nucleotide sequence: TGTGCCAGTAGTATCTTTCCGAACACTGAAGCTTTCTTT. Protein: CASSIFPNTEAFF.

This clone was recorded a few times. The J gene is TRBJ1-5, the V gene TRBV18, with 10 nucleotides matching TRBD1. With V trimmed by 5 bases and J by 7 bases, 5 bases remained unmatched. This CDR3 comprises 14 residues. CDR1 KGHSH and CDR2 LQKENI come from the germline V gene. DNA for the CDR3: TGTGCCAGCTCAGCCGGGACAGGGGCCCAGCCCCAGCATTTT. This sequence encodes CASSAGTGAQPQHF.

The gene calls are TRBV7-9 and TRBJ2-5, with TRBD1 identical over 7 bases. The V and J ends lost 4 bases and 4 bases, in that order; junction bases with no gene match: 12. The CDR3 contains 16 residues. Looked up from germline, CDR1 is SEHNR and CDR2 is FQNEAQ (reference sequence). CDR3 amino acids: CASSSPIGGAGETQYF. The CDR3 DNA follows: TGTGCCAGCAGCTCTCCTATAGGGGGCGCAGGAGAGACCCAGTACTTC.

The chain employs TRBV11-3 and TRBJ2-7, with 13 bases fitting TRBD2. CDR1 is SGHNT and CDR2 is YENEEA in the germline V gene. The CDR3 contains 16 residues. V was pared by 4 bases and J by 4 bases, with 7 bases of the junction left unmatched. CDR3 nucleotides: TGTGCCAGCAGCTCGGGACTAGCGGGGTTAAGGTACGAGCAGTACTTC. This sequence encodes CASSSGLAGLRYEQYF.

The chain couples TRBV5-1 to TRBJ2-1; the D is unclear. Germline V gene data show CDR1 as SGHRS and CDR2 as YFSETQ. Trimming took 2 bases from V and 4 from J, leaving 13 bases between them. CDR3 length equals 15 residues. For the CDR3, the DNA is TGCGCCAGCAGCTTCGAGACAACAGCTTACAATGAGCAGTTCTTC. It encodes CASSFETTAYNEQFF.

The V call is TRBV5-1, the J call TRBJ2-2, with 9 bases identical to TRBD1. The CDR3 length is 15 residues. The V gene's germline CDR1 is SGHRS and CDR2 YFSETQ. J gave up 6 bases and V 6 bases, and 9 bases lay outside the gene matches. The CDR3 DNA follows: TGCGCCAGCACCGGACAGGGGTTTAACGCCGGGGAGCTGTTTTTT. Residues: CASTGQGFNAGELFF.

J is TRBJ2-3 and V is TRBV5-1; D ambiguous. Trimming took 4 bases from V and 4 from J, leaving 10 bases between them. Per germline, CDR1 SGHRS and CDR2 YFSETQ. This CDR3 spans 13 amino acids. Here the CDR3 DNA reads TGCGCCAGCAGCGAAGCCCCCCCAGATACGCAGTATTTT. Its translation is CASSEAPPDTQYF.

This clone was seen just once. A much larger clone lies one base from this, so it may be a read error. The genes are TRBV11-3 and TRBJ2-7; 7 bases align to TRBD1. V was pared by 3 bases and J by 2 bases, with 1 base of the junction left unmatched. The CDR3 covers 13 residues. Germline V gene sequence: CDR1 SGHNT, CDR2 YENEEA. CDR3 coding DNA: TGTGCCAGCAGCTTCGGACAGGCCTACGAGCAGTACTTC. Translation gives CASSFGQAYEQYF.

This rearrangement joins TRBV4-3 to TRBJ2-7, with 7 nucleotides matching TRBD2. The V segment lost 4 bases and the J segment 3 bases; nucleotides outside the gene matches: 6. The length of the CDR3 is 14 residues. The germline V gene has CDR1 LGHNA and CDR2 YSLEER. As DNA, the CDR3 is TGCGCCAGCAGCCCCCAGCGGGGCAGCTACGAGCAGTACTTC. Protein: CASSPQRGSYEQYF.

The CDR3 is CASRQEGTEAFF. In nucleotides, the CDR3 is TGTGCCAGCAGGCAGGAAGGCACTGAAGCTTTCTTT. V is TRBV28 and J is TRBJ1-1, with no clear D. Germline values: CDR1 MDHEN, CDR2 SYDVKM. Trimming pared 6 bases from V and 4 bases from J, leaving 9 bases between. The length of the CDR3 is 12 residues. The variable domain in full, completed from reference TRBV28 and TRBJ1-1, reads DVKVTQSSRYLVKRTGEKVFLECVQDMDHENMFWYRQDPGLGLRLIYFSYDVKMKEKGDIPEGYSVSREKKERFSLILESASTNQTSMYLCASRQEGTEAFFGQGTRLTVV.

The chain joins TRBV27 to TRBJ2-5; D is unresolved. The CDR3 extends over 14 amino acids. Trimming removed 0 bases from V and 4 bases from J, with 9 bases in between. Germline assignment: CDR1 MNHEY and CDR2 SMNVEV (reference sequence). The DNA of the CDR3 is TGTGCCAGCAGTTTATCGAGGCACTCAGAGACCCAGTACTTC. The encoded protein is CASSLSRHSETQYF.

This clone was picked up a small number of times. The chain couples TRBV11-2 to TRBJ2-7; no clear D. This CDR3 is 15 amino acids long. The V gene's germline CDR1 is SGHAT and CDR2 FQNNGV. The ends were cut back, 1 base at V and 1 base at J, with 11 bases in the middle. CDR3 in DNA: TGTGCCAGCAGCTTAGGTCCAGAGAGGTCCTACGAGCAGTACTTC. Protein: CASSLGPERSYEQYF.

The CDR3 reads CASSLLAGGDEQYF. In nucleotides, the CDR3 is TGTGCCAGCAGCCTGCTAGCGGGGGGGGACGAGCAGTACTTC. This chain uses TRBV11-2 with TRBJ2-7; 12 positions match TRBD2. The CDR3 runs to 14 residues. The germline V gene encodes CDR1 SGHAT and CDR2 FQNNGV. V shed 5 bases, J shed 5 bases, and the junction held 4 bases outside the gene matches.

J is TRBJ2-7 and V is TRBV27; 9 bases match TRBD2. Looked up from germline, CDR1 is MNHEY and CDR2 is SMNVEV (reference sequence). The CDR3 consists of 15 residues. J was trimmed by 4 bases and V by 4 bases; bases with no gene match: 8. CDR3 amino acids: CASSSSGTSRYEQYF. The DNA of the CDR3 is TGTGCCAGCAGTTCCTCCGGGACTAGCAGGTACGAGCAGTACTTC.